This T cell receptor beta chain was captured in a study of blood T cell repertoires in COVID-19. Study-wide context: In each case, the material was cDNA or gDNA derived from T cells, B-cell-depleted T cells, or PBMCs.

Assay: immunoSEQ multiplex PCR; the TCRdb copy retains only in-frame clones and omits some. This table holds approximately 200,000 clones, 80% to 90% found once. Germline V CDR1 and CDR2: SEHNR, FQNEAQ (reference sequence). The CDR3 spans 14 residues. Trimming cost V 0 bases and J 2 bases, with 7 bases left between them. Seattle's cohort entered during active infection and was followed longitudinally. This sequence joins TRBV7-9 and TRBJ1-1; D perhaps matches TRBD1 (5 bases). The origin of this receptor is a woman of 80 years or more with COVID-19, enrolled during active disease. Sequenced material: peripheral blood. CDR3 residues: CASSLAGANTEAFF. DNA for the CDR3: TGTGCCAGCAGCTTAGCAGGGGCCAACACTGAAGCTTTCTTT.